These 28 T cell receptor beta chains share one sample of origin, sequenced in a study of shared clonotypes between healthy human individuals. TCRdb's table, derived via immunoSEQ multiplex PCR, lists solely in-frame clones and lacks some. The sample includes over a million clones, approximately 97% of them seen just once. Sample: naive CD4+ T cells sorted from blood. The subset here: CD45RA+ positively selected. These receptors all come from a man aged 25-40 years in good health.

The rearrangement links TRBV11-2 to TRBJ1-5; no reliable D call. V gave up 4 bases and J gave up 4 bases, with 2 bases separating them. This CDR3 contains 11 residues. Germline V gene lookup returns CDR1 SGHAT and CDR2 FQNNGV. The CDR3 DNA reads TGTGCCAGCAGCTATAATCAGCCCCAGCATTTT. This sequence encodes CASSYNQPQHF.

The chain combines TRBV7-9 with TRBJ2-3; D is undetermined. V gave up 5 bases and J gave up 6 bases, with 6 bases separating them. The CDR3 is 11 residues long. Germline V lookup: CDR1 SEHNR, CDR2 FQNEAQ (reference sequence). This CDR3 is CASSPVDTQYF. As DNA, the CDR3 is TGTGCCAGCAGCCCTGTGGATACGCAGTATTTT. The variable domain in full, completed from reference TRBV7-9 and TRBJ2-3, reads DTGVSQNPRHKITKRGQNVTFRCDPISEHNRLYWYRQTLGQGPEFLTYFQNEAQLEKSRLLSDRFSAERPKGSFSTLEIQRTEQGDSAMYLCASSPVDTQYFGPGTRLTVL.

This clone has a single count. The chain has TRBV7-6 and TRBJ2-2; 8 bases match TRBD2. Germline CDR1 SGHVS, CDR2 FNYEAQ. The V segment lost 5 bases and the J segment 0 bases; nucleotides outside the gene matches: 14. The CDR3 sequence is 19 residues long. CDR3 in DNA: TGTGCCAGCAGCCCGACGTCTTCCTATAGCGGGGCGAACACCGGGGAGCTGTTTTTT. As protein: CASSPTSSYSGANTGELFF.

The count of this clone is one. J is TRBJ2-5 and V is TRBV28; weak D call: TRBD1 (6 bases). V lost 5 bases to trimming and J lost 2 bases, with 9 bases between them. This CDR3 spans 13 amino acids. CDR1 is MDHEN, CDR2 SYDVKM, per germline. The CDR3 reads CASSPGAQETQYF. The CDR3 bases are TGTGCCAGCAGTCCAGGGGCGCAAGAGACCCAGTACTTC.

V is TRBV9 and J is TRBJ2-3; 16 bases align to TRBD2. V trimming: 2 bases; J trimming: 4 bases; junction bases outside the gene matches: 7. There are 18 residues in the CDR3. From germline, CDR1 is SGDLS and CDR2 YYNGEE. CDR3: CASSVGTSGRVVADTQYF. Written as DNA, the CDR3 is TGTGCCAGCAGCGTCGGGACTAGCGGGAGGGTCGTGGCAGATACGCAGTATTTT.

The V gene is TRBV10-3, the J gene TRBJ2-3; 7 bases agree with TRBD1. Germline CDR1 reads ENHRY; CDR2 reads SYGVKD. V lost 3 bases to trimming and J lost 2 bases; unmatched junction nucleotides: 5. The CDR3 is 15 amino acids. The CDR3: CAISEKTGTTDTQYF. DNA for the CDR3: TGTGCCATCAGTGAAAAGACAGGGACCACAGATACGCAGTATTTT.

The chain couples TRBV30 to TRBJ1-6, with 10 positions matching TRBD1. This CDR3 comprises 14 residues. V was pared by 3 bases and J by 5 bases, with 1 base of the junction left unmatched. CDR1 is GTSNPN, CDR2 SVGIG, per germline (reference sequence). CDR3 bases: TGTGCCTGGAGGGGACAGGGGAATAATTCACCCCTCCACTTT. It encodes CAWRGQGNNSPLHF.

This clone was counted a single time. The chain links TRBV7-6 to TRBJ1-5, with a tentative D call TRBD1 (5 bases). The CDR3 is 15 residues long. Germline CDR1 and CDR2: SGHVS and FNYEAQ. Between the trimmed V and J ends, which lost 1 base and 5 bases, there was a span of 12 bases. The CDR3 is CASSLGPGPHQPQHF. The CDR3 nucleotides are TGTGCCAGCAGCTTAGGCCCAGGGCCTCATCAGCCCCAGCATTTT.

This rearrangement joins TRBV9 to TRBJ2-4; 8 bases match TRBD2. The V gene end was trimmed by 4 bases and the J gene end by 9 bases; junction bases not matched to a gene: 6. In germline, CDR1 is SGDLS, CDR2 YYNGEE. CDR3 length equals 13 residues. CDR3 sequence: CASSFTGGTIQYF. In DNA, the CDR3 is TGTGCCAGCAGCTTTACGGGGGGGACCATTCAGTACTTC. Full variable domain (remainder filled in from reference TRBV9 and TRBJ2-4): DSGVTQTPKHLITATGQRVTLRCSPRSGDLSVYWYQQSLDQGLQFLIQYYNGEERAKGNILERFSAQQFPDLHSELNLSSLELGDSALYFCASSFTGGTIQYFGAGTRLSVL.

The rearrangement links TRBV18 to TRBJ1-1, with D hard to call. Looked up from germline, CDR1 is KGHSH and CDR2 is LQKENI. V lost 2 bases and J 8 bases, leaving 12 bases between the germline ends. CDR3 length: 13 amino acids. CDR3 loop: CASSPGLNQEAFF. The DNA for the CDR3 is TGTGCCAGCTCACCAGGGTTGAATCAGGAAGCTTTCTTT.

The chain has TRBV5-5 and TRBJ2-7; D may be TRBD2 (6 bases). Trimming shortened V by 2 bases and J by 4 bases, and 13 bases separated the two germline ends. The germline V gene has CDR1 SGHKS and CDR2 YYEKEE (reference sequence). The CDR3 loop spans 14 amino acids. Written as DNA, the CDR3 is TGTGCCAGCAGCTTCGTCTTGCTAGCGTACGAGCAGTACTTC. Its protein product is CASSFVLLAYEQYF.

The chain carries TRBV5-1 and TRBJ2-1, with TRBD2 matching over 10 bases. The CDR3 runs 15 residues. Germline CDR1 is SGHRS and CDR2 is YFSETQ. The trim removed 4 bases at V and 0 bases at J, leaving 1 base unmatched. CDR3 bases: TGCGCCAGCAGCGAGCGGGAGGGCTCCTACAATGAGCAGTTCTTC. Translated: CASSEREGSYNEQFF.

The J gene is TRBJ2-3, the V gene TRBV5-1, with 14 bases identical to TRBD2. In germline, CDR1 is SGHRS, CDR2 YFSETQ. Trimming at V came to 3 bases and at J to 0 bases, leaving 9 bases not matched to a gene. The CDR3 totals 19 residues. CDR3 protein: CASSSPTSGRASSTDTQYF. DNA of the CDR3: TGCGCCAGCAGCTCCCCGACTAGCGGGAGGGCCTCTAGCACAGATACGCAGTATTTT.

CDR3 region: CSARVYEQFF. CDR3 nucleotides: TGCAGTGCTAGAGTCTATGAGCAGTTCTTC. The rearrangement links TRBV20-1 to TRBJ2-1; no clear D. The germline gives CDR1 DFQATT, CDR2 SNEGSKA (reference sequence). The CDR3 has 10 residues. Trimming took off 1 base at V and 8 bases at J, with 3 bases between the two ends.

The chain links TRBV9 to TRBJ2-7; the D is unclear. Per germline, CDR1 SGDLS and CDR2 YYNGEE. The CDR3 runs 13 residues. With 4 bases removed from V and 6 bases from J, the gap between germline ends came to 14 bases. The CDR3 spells CASSSFQLGEQYF. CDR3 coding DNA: TGTGCCAGCAGCTCCTTCCAATTGGGCGAGCAGTACTTC.

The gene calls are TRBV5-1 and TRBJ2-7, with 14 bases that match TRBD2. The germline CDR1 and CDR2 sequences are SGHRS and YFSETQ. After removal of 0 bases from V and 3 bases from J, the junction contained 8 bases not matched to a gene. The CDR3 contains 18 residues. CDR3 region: CASSLAPGLAGAFYEQYF. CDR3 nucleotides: TGCGCCAGCAGCTTGGCTCCGGGACTAGCGGGAGCGTTCTACGAGCAGTACTTC.

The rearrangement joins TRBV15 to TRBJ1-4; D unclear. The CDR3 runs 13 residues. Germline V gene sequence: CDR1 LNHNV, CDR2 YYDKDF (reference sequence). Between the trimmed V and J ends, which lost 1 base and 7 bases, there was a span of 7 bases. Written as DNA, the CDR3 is TGTGCCACCAGCAGAGGTCAGCGTGAAAAACTGTTTTTT. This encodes CATSRGQREKLFF.

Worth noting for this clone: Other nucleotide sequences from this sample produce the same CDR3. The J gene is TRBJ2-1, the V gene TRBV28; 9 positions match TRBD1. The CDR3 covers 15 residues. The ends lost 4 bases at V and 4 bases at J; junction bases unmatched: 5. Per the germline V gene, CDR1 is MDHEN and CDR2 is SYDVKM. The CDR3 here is CASSSRDRVYNEQFF. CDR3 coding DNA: TGTGCCAGCAGTTCCCGGGACAGGGTTTACAATGAGCAGTTCTTC. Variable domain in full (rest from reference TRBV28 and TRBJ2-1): DVKVTQSSRYLVKRTGEKVFLECVQDMDHENMFWYRQDPGLGLRLIYFSYDVKMKEKGDIPEGYSVSREKKERFSLILESASTNQTSMYLCASSSRDRVYNEQFFGPGTRLTVL.

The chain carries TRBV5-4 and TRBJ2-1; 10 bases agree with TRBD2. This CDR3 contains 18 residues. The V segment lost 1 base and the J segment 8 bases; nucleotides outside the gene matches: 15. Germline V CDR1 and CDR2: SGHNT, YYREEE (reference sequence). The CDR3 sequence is CASSLRRSTLAGVDEQFF. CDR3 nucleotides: TGTGCCAGCAGCTTGAGACGGTCCACTCTAGCGGGAGTGGATGAGCAGTTCTTC.

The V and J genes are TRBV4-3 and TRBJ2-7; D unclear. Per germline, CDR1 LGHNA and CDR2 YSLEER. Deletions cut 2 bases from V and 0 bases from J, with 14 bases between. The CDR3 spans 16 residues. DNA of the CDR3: TGCGCCAGCAGCCAACAGGCGACCCTCTACTCCTACGAGCAGTACTTC. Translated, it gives CASSQQATLYSYEQYF.

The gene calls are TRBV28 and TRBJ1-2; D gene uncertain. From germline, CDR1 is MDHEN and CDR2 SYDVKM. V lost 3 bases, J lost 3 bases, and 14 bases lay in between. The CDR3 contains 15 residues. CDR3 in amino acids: CASSFGGNMHYGYTF. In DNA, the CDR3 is TGTGCCAGCAGTTTTGGAGGGAACATGCACTATGGCTACACCTTC.

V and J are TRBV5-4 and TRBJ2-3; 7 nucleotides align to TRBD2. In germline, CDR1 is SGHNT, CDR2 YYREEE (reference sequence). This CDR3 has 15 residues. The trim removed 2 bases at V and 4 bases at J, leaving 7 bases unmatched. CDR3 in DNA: TGTGCCAGCAGCTTAACGACTAGCTGGGCAGATACGCAGTATTTT. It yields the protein CASSLTTSWADTQYF.

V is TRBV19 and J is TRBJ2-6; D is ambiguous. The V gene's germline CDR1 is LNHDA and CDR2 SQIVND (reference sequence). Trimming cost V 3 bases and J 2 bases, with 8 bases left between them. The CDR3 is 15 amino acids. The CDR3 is CASSMQRPGANVLTF. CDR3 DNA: TGTGCCAGTAGTATGCAACGGCCTGGGGCCAACGTCCTGACTTTC.

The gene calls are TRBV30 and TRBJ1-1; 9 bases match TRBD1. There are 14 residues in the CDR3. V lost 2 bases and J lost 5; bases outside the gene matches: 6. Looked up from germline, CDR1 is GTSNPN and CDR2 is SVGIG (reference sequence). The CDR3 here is CAWSSRTGETEAFF. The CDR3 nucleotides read TGTGCCTGGAGTTCACGGACAGGGGAAACTGAAGCTTTCTTT. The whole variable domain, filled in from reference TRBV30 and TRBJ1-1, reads SQTIHQWPATLVQPVGSPLSLECTVEGTSNPNLYWYRQAAGRGLQLLFYSVGIGQISSEVPQNLSASRPQDRQFILSSKKLLLSDSGFYLCAWSSRTGETEAFFGQGTRLTVV.

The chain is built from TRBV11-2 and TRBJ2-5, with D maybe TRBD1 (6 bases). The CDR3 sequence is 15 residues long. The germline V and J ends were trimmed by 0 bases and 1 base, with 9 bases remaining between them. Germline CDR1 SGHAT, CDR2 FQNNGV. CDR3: CASSLEDSFQETQYF. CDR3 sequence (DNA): TGTGCCAGCAGCTTAGAGGACAGTTTCCAAGAGACCCAGTACTTC.

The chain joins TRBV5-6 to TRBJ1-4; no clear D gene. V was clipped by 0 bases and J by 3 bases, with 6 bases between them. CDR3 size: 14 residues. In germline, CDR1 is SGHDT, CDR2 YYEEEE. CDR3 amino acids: CASSLDSSNEKLFF. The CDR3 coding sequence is TGTGCCAGCAGCTTGGACAGCTCTAATGAAAAACTGTTTTTT.

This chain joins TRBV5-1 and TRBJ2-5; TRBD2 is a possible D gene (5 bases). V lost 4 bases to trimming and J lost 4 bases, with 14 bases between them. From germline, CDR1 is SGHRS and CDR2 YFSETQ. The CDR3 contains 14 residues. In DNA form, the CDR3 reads TGCGCCAGCAGCCTTACTAGTCGTCGAGAGACCCAGTACTTC. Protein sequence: CASSLTSRRETQYF.

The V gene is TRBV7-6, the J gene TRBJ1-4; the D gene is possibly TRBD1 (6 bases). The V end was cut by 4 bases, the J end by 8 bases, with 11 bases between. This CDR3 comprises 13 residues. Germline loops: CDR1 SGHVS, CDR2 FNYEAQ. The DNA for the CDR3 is TGTGCCAGCAGCTACAGGGTTGGGGAAAAACTGTTTTTT. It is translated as CASSYRVGEKLFF. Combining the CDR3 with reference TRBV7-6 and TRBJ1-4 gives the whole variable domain GAGVSQSPRYKVTKRGQDVALRCDPISGHVSLYWYRQALGQGPEFLTYFNYEAQQDKSGLPNDRFSAERPEGSISTLTIQRTEQRDSAMYRCASSYRVGEKLFFGSGTQLSVL.